One and the same sample provided the 21 T cell receptor beta chains below, sequenced in a study of T cells in Graves' hyperthyroidism and ophthalmopathy. The TCR beta CDR3 regions underwent amplification using RNA transcripts as the source. Researchers ran a first-round RT-PCR on the TCR CDR3 using the HTBI primer set. TCRdb recomputed calls from the multiplex PCR reads with MiXCR, one row per CDR3 protein. Of 500,000 to 600,000 distinct CDR3 sequences in the sample, around 15% were seen once. Sequencing was performed on blood. The receptor source for this set is a woman in her late teens or twenties with Graves' hyperthyroidism.

In this sample, this clonotype turned up many times. The chain is built from TRBV29-1 and TRBJ2-7, with a weak D call TRBD2 (6 bases). The germline CDR1 and CDR2 sequences are SQVTM and ANQGSEA. CDR3 length equals 14 residues. Trimming removed 1 base from V and 3 bases from J, with 13 bases in between. CDR3 in amino acids: CSVEGTSGGYEQYF. CDR3 in DNA: TGCAGCGTTGAAGGGACGTCCGGGGGCTACGAGCAGTACTTC.

This clonotype has ten or more counts. V gene TRBV7-2 combines with J gene TRBJ1-1; D is unresolved. Germline values: CDR1 SGHTA, CDR2 FQGNSA. This CDR3 has 13 residues. Deletions cut 1 base from V and 3 bases from J, with 6 bases between. The CDR3 loop is CASSLGIHTEAFF. CDR3 DNA sequence: TGTGCCAGCAGCTTAGGGATCCACACTGAAGCTTTCTTT.

This clonotype was seen many times. V usage is TRBV30 and J usage is TRBJ1-2; D gene ambiguous. This CDR3 is 13 amino acids long. The V end was cut by 0 bases, the J end by 8 bases, with 13 bases between. Germline V gene sequence: CDR1 GTSNPN, CDR2 SVGIG (reference sequence). The CDR3 loop is CAWSVRAGEGYTF. The CDR3 DNA reads as TGTGCCTGGAGTGTACGCGCAGGCGAGGGCTACACCTTC.

This clonotype was recorded at least ten times. V and J are TRBV7-2 and TRBJ2-7, with TRBD1 identical over 8 bases. Germline CDR1 and CDR2: SGHTA and FQGNSA. V dropped 1 base and J dropped 4; count of bases not matched to a gene: 12. The CDR3 is made up of 17 amino acids. CDR3 sequence (DNA): TGTGCCAGCAGCTTAGAAATTACGGACAGGGTGGGGTACGAGCAGTACTTC. Protein product: CASSLEITDRVGYEQYF.

On this clonotype: Given a much more abundant clone one base away, this may be a read error. V gene TRBV18 combines with J gene TRBJ2-1, with 10 bases lining up with TRBD1. The CDR3 has 16 amino acids. The germline V gene encodes CDR1 KGHSH and CDR2 LQKENI. The V and J ends lost 3 bases and 13 bases, in that order; junction bases with no gene match: 15. The CDR3 is CASSPLRDRGSADQFF. In nucleotides, the CDR3 is TGTGCCAGCTCACCCCTGCGGGACAGGGGATCTGCTGATCAGTTCTTC.

This sequence joins TRBV29-1 and TRBJ2-1; D not resolved. CDR3 length equals 14 residues. V was cut by 2 bases and J by 8 bases, with 16 bases left in between. Per the germline V gene, CDR1 is SQVTM and CDR2 is ANQGSEA. CDR3 nucleotide sequence: TGCAGCGTTGAATTTGGTGAGAGGAGCGATGAGCAGTTCTTC. Translation gives CSVEFGERSDEQFF.

As to this clonotype: This may come from a read error, since a much larger clone is one base off. V and J are TRBV2 and TRBJ1-5; no reliable D call. The CDR3 sequence is 14 residues long. Per the germline V gene, CDR1 is SNHLY and CDR2 is FYNNEI. V was trimmed by 6 bases and J by 3 bases, leaving 12 bases between them. In nucleotides, the CDR3 is TGTGCCAGCAGAGCAGATGCGAACAATCAGCCCCAGCATTTT. This translates into CASRADANNQPQHF.

The chain links TRBV12-3 or TRBV12-4 to TRBJ2-5; D is perhaps TRBD1 or TRBD2 (6 bases each). V was shortened by 5 bases and J by 4 bases, with 17 bases between the two germline ends. The CDR3 extends over 15 amino acids. CDR3 loop: CASSPRGGRGETQYF. The CDR3 bases are TGTGCCAGCAGTCCCAGAGGGGGGCGGGGAGAGACCCAGTACTTC.

In this sample, this clonotype turned up a few times. The chain employs TRBV19 and TRBJ2-1, with D possibly matching TRBD2 (7 bases). Germline CDR1 reads LNHDA; CDR2 reads SQIVND (reference sequence). V was shortened by 3 bases and J by 6 bases, with 15 bases between the two germline ends. CDR3 length: 15 residues. The CDR3 here is CASSIRGAFGNEQFF. CDR3 sequence (DNA): TGTGCCAGTAGTATTCGGGGGGCATTCGGCAATGAGCAGTTCTTC.

The V gene is TRBV20-1, the J gene TRBJ2-7, with D tentatively TRBD2 (6 bases). This CDR3 has 13 amino acids. The ends were cut back, 3 bases at V and 3 bases at J, with 12 bases in the middle. Germline CDR1 reads DFQATT; CDR2 reads SNEGSKA (reference sequence). CDR3 region: CSARIARGYEQYF. DNA of the CDR3: TGCAGTGCTAGGATTGCGCGGGGCTACGAGCAGTACTTC.

The chain uses TRBV6-5 and TRBJ2-1, with 12 bases aligning to TRBD2. Germline V CDR1 and CDR2: MNHEY, SVGAGI. V was pared by 0 bases and J by 5 bases, with 5 bases of the junction left unmatched. CDR3 length equals 17 residues. This CDR3 is CASSYSGTSGSNNEQFF. CDR3 nucleotide sequence: TGTGCCAGCAGTTACTCAGGGACTAGCGGGTCCAACAATGAGCAGTTCTTC.

Many counts were recorded for this clonotype. This rearrangement joins TRBV18 to TRBJ2-3; 9 nucleotides agree with TRBD1. V lost 3 bases, J lost 4 bases, and 5 bases stayed unmatched. The CDR3 spans 15 residues. CDR1 and CDR2 (germline): KGHSH, LQKENI. The CDR3 region is CASSPRDRESDTQYF. Written as DNA, the CDR3 is TGTGCCAGCTCACCCCGGGACAGGGAATCAGATACGCAGTATTTT. Combining the CDR3 with reference TRBV18 and TRBJ2-3 gives the whole variable domain NAGVMQNPRHLVRRRGQEARLRCSPMKGHSHVYWYRQLPEEGLKFMVYLQKENIIDESGMPKERFSAEFPKEGPSILRIQQVVRGDSAAYFCASSPRDRESDTQYFGPGTRLTVL.

The rearrangement uses TRBV24-1 and TRBJ2-2; D may match TRBD1 or TRBD2 (6 bases each). Looked up from germline, CDR1 is KGHDR and CDR2 is SFDVKD. The germline V and J ends were trimmed by 2 bases and 2 bases, with 17 bases remaining between them. The CDR3 consists of 18 residues. CDR3: CATSDSRVGGTNTGELFF. For the CDR3, the DNA is TGTGCCACCAGTGATTCCCGTGTAGGCGGGACAAACACCGGGGAGCTGTTTTTT.

This clonotype appeared a few times. The CDR3 bases are TGTGCCATCGGGACTACCCCCTCTAATGAAAAACTGTTTTTT. It specifies CAIGTTPSNEKLFF. This chain connects TRBV10-3 to TRBJ1-4; maybe TRBD1 (5 bases). The CDR3 covers 14 residues. Germline CDR1 and CDR2: ENHRY and SYGVKD. Trimming shortened V by 8 bases and J by 3 bases, and 13 bases separated the two germline ends.

The chain recombines TRBV13 with TRBJ1-3; D is unresolved. The CDR3 covers 14 residues. Germline assignment: CDR1 PRHDT and CDR2 FYEKMQ (reference sequence). The ends were cut back, 3 bases at V and 0 bases at J, with 6 bases in the middle. The CDR3 DNA sequence: TGTGCCAGCAGCTTCAGGCACTCTGGAAACACCATATATTTT. Its translation is CASSFRHSGNTIYF.

The sample holds many counts of this clonotype. The chain employs TRBV6-2 or TRBV6-3 and TRBJ2-7; 7 nucleotides match TRBD1. This CDR3 contains 17 residues. The trim removed 2 bases at V and 3 bases at J, leaving 13 bases unmatched. Germline V gene data show CDR1 as MNHEY and CDR2 as SVGEGT. Here the CDR3 reads CASSYPKTGMGIYEQYF. CDR3 sequence (DNA): TGTGCCAGCAGTTACCCTAAGACAGGGATGGGGATCTACGAGCAGTACTTC.

The chain joins TRBV4-1 to TRBJ2-2; 12 bases align to TRBD2. J was trimmed by 1 base and V by 2 bases; bases with no gene match: 5. This CDR3 has 18 amino acids. Germline lookup yields CDR1 MGHRA and CDR2 YSYEKL. The CDR3 here is CASSQLAGGPLNTGELFF. The DNA for the CDR3 is TGCGCCAGCAGCCAACTAGCGGGAGGGCCCTTGAACACCGGGGAGCTGTTTTTT.

The table lists this clonotype with a few counts. The chain couples TRBV29-1 to TRBJ1-2; 7 bases fit TRBD1. The germline V gene encodes CDR1 SQVTM and CDR2 ANQGSEA. Losses at the gene ends were 2 bases for V and 6 bases for J; bases not matched to a gene: 3. The length of the CDR3 is 12 residues. The CDR3 sequence: CSVERTGDGYTF. CDR3 nucleotides: TGCAGCGTTGAAAGGACAGGTGATGGCTACACCTTC.

The chain joins TRBV6-5 to TRBJ1-1; tentatively, D is TRBD1 (6 bases). This CDR3 is 15 amino acids long. V lost 1 base, J lost 1 base, and 10 bases lay in between. Germline V CDR1 and CDR2: MNHEY, SVGAGI. DNA for the CDR3: TGTGCCAGCAGTTACTACCGGGGGCGGAACACTGAAGCTTTCTTT. This gives the protein CASSYYRGRNTEAFF.

This clonotype has ten or more counts. The chain has TRBV11-2 and TRBJ1-6; 10 bases match TRBD1. CDR1 and CDR2 from the germline V gene are SGHAT and FQNNGV. This CDR3 has 18 residues. Unmatched junction bases numbered 9, after V lost 0 bases and J lost 7 bases. The CDR3 is CASSLDGGDRGWNSPLHF. The CDR3 nucleotides read TGTGCCAGCAGCTTAGATGGCGGGGACAGGGGTTGGAATTCACCCCTCCACTTT.

The sample holds one count of this clonotype. The gene calls are TRBV12-3 or TRBV12-4 and TRBJ1-1, with D possibly matching TRBD1 (6 bases). This CDR3 spans 12 amino acids. Trimming took 7 bases from V and 4 from J, leaving 10 bases between them. The CDR3 here is CASKTGFTEAFF. The CDR3 region has the DNA TGTGCCAGCAAGACAGGTTTCACTGAAGCTTTCTTT.